This TCR beta chain was captured by sequencing in a study of identical twins. Study conclusions and caveats: Insertions were fewer in abundant cord blood beta clonotypes, whereas memory repertoires showed none of this pattern.

The germline CDR1 and CDR2 sequences are SGHVS and FQNEAQ. The V segment lost 3 bases and the J segment 2 bases; nucleotides outside the gene matches: 5. The CDR3 contains 15 residues. The table lists this clonotype with a few counts. Antigen: not known. Template switching introduced a universal primer site, and the cDNA bore unique molecular identifiers. MiXCR, applied by TCRdb to the 5' RACE reads, yields one record per CDR3 protein. The repertoire consists of 200,000 to 250,000 distinct CDR3 sequences, with about 10% occurring once and the leading ten covering about 9.1%. The sample taken for sequencing was memory T cells sorted from blood. The origin of this receptor is a man aged 50 or older in good health. V usage is TRBV7-8 and J usage is TRBJ1-2; 8 nucleotides match TRBD1. This CDR3 is CASSFGGQANYGYTF. DNA for the CDR3: TGTGCCAGCAGCTTCGGGGGACAGGCGAACTATGGCTACACCTTC.